This passage covers 32 T cell receptor beta chains from one sample sequenced in a study of cytomegalovirus exposure and HLA in healthy donors. Here immunoSEQ multiplex PCR was the method, and the copy in TCRdb shows in-frame clones only, minus some. This repertoire shows about 350,000 clones, roughly 87% found once; its top ten account for about 1%. Source material: PBMCs. The receptors were sampled from a woman aged 25 to 39 in good health and CMV-seropositive.

The chain is built from TRBV4-1 and TRBJ1-2; D gene unclear. V was trimmed by 0 bases and J by 0 bases, leaving 14 bases between them. The CDR3 spans 17 residues. Germline loops: CDR1 MGHRA, CDR2 YSYEKL. The CDR3 DNA is TGCGCCAGCAGCCAAGATAGGAGGTACACCCCTAACTATGGCTACACCTTC. Encoded protein: CASSQDRRYTPNYGYTF.

The V call is TRBV6-1, the J call TRBJ2-2; tentative D call: TRBD1 (5 bases). Trimming left V 0 bases short and J 0 bases short, with 14 bases between. CDR3 length: 18 amino acids. Germline lookup yields CDR1 MNHNS and CDR2 SASEGT. DNA for the CDR3: TGTGCCAGCAGTGAAGCGGTCAGGGAATCAACGAACACCGGGGAGCTGTTTTTT. Translated: CASSEAVRESTNTGELFF.

This clone has just one count. This chain uses TRBV27 with TRBJ2-1; possible D gene TRBD2, 5 bases. The CDR3 runs 14 residues. Germline CDR1 and CDR2: MNHEY and SMNVEV (reference sequence). V gave up 7 bases and J gave up 0 bases, with 10 bases separating them. The CDR3 nucleotides are TGTGCCAGCATGTTGGGGAGCTCCTACAATGAGCAGTTCTTC. It translates to CASMLGSSYNEQFF.

The chain employs TRBV4-2 and TRBJ2-7; tentatively, D is TRBD2 (6 bases). Germline V gene data show CDR1 as LGHNA and CDR2 as YNFKEQ. V lost 4 bases, J lost 7 bases, and 17 bases lay in between. CDR3 size: 14 residues. The CDR3 sequence is CASSPSETSLEQYF. CDR3 sequence (DNA): TGTGCCAGCAGCCCTTCGGAGACTAGTCTTGAGCAGTACTTC.

CDR3 bases: TGTGCCAGCAGCTTGGGGACACAAAATCAGCCCCAGCATTTT. It codes for CASSLGTQNQPQHF. The chain joins TRBV5-6 to TRBJ1-5, with D perhaps TRBD1 (5 bases). The CDR3 has 14 residues. Germline assignment: CDR1 SGHDT and CDR2 YYEEEE. The germline V and J ends were trimmed by 0 bases and 4 bases, with 8 bases remaining between them.

For the CDR3, the DNA is TGTGCCAGCAGGATCAGGCCCAACCGGGACCTCAATGAGCAGTTCTTC. Translated, it gives CASRIRPNRDLNEQFF. The chain uses TRBV27 and TRBJ2-1; D assignment may be TRBD1 or TRBD2 (5 bases each). V was cut by 6 bases and J by 6 bases, with 21 bases left in between. The CDR3 runs to 16 residues. CDR1 is MNHEY, CDR2 SMNVEV, per germline (reference sequence).

The rearrangement uses TRBV7-2 and TRBJ2-7; TRBD2 aligns across 15 bases. The germline gives CDR1 SGHTA, CDR2 FQGNSA. This CDR3 is 17 amino acids long. V was pared by 3 bases and J by 2 bases, with 5 bases of the junction left unmatched. CDR3 sequence (DNA): TGTGCCAGCAGCTTGGGGACTAGCGGGAGGAGAACCTACGAGCAGTACTTC. This gives the protein CASSLGTSGRRTYEQYF.

The V call is TRBV27, the J call TRBJ2-3; no clear D. This CDR3 is 15 amino acids long. V lost 2 bases, J lost 0 bases, and 9 bases lay in between. Germline assignment: CDR1 MNHEY and CDR2 SMNVEV (reference sequence). The CDR3 sequence: CASSLAPSSTDTQYF. In DNA form, the CDR3 reads TGTGCCAGCAGTTTAGCACCTAGTAGCACAGATACGCAGTATTTT.

This clone was observed a handful of times. The chain joins TRBV4-3 to TRBJ1-2, with TRBD1 identical over 8 bases. This CDR3 is 16 amino acids long. The V and J ends lost 4 bases and 4 bases, in that order; junction bases with no gene match: 11. CDR1 is LGHNA, CDR2 YSLEER, per germline. As DNA, the CDR3 is TGCGCCAGCAGCCGGATCGGACAGGGATCTTCCTATGGCTACACCTTC. Protein product: CASSRIGQGSSYGYTF.

This sequence joins TRBV5-1 and TRBJ2-3; TRBD2 matches at 10 bases. The V gene end was trimmed by 1 base and the J gene end by 2 bases; junction bases not matched to a gene: 4. Germline V gene lookup returns CDR1 SGHRS and CDR2 YFSETQ. This CDR3 is built from 16 residues. The CDR3 sequence: CASSLRTSGNTDTQYF. The DNA for the CDR3 is TGCGCCAGCAGCTTGAGAACTAGCGGGAACACAGATACGCAGTATTTT.

A single count supports this clone. The genes are TRBV13 and TRBJ2-1; TRBD1 aligns across 9 bases. Per the germline V gene, CDR1 is PRHDT and CDR2 is FYEKMQ (reference sequence). J was trimmed by 8 bases and V by 6 bases; bases with no gene match: 11. CDR3 length: 15 amino acids. CDR3 loop: CASSSGTGRTDEQFF. The CDR3 DNA follows: TGTGCCAGCAGTTCCGGGACAGGGAGGACGGATGAGCAGTTCTTC. The full variable domain, completed using reference TRBV13 and TRBJ2-1, is AAGVIQSPRHLIKEKRETATLKCYPIPRHDTVYWYQQGPGQDPQFLISFYEKMQSDKGSIPDRFSAQQFSDYHSELNMSSLELGDSALYFCASSSGTGRTDEQFFGPGTRLTVL.

This clone was counted between two and nine times. The chain uses TRBV5-4 and TRBJ2-5; 9 bases map to TRBD2. Germline V gene data show CDR1 as SGHNT and CDR2 as YYREEE (reference sequence). The CDR3 is 15 amino acids. V lost 2 bases, J lost 1 base, and 3 bases stayed unmatched. This CDR3 reads CASSFRRGGQETQYF. The CDR3 DNA follows: TGTGCCAGCAGCTTTAGGCGGGGGGGCCAAGAGACCCAGTACTTC.

The rearrangement uses TRBV2 and TRBJ2-3, with no clear D. The germline V gene has CDR1 SNHLY and CDR2 FYNNEI. This CDR3 has 13 residues. The V end lost 6 bases, the J end lost 1 base, and 8 bases lay between the germline ends. The CDR3 loop reads CASSVQGTDTQYF. CDR3 coding DNA: TGTGCCAGCAGCGTCCAGGGCACAGATACGCAGTATTTT.

This clone has a single count. The rearrangement links TRBV29-1 to TRBJ2-5; possible D gene TRBD2, 5 bases. V lost 6 bases to trimming and J lost 0 bases, with 17 bases between them. The CDR3 sequence is 15 residues long. Germline-derived CDR1 and CDR2 are SQVTM and ANQGSEA. CDR3 in amino acids: CSVLSGVGNQETQYF. The CDR3, as DNA: TGCAGCGTCCTAAGCGGAGTAGGGAACCAAGAGACCCAGTACTTC.

The chain carries TRBV27 and TRBJ2-1; TRBD2 aligns across 12 bases. CDR3 length: 17 amino acids. The germline CDR1 and CDR2 sequences are MNHEY and SMNVEV (reference sequence). The ends lost 6 bases at V and 5 bases at J; junction bases unmatched: 11. The chain's CDR3 is CASRRTRTSGINNEQFF. CDR3 sequence (DNA): TGTGCCAGCAGGCGAACCCGGACTAGCGGGATCAACAATGAGCAGTTCTTC.

The V gene is TRBV28, the J gene TRBJ1-2; TRBD1 agrees at 7 bases. CDR1 MDHEN and CDR2 SYDVKM come from the germline V gene. CDR3 length: 15 amino acids. V lost 6 bases, J lost 10 bases, and 17 bases stayed unmatched. This CDR3 reads CASRLPLNRGFVYTF. The CDR3 DNA reads as TGTGCCAGCAGGCTACCGTTGAACAGGGGATTTGTCTACACCTTC.

The chain has TRBV30 and TRBJ1-4; D gene unclear. V lost 8 bases, J lost 4 bases, and 8 bases lay in between. CDR1 GTSNPN and CDR2 SVGIG come from the germline V gene (reference sequence). The CDR3 length is 11 residues. The CDR3 DNA sequence: TGTGCCGGTGGGAGTAATGAAAAACTGTTTTTT. Protein sequence: CAGGSNEKLFF.

This clone has more than one count but fewer than ten. The rearrangement links TRBV7-3 to TRBJ2-2; 8 bases are a match to TRBD1. Germline V lookup: CDR1 SGHTA, CDR2 FQGTGA. V lost 4 bases, J lost 5 bases, and 6 bases stayed unmatched. CDR3 length: 15 residues. DNA of the CDR3: TGTGCCAGCAGCTCGGACAGGGCTGGTACCGGGGAGCTGTTTTTT. The encoded protein is CASSSDRAGTGELFF.

The chain has TRBV9 and TRBJ1-1; possibly TRBD1 for D (5 bases). CDR1 and CDR2 from the germline V gene are SGDLS and YYNGEE. The CDR3 length is 17 residues. The ends were cut back, 4 bases at V and 0 bases at J, with 19 bases in the middle. The CDR3 reads CASSSLGGVFMNTEAFF. CDR3 DNA: TGTGCCAGCAGCTCCCTGGGGGGGGTTTTCATGAACACTGAAGCTTTCTTT. The full variable domain, its missing parts supplied by reference TRBV9 and TRBJ1-1, is DSGVTQTPKHLITATGQRVTLRCSPRSGDLSVYWYQQSLDQGLQFLIQYYNGEERAKGNILERFSAQQFPDLHSELNLSSLELGDSALYFCASSSLGGVFMNTEAFFGQGTRLTVV.

The gene calls are TRBV28 and TRBJ1-2, with TRBD1 matching over 8 bases. V lost 6 bases and J lost 8; bases outside the gene matches: 17. This CDR3 is built from 16 residues. Germline-derived CDR1 and CDR2 are MDHEN and SYDVKM. The CDR3 bases are TGTGCCAGCAGCACGGACAGGGAGTATAAAAAAGGGGGCTACACCTTC. Protein product: CASSTDREYKKGGYTF.

The chain couples TRBV7-9 to TRBJ1-2; possible D gene TRBD1, 5 bases. Trimming pared 1 base from V and 2 bases from J, leaving 11 bases between. Germline loops: CDR1 SEHNR, CDR2 FQNEAQ (reference sequence). The CDR3 is 15 amino acids. CDR3 bases: TGTGCCAGCAGCTTAGGTTGGGAGGGGAACTATGGCTACACCTTC. It encodes CASSLGWEGNYGYTF.

The rearrangement links TRBV15 to TRBJ1-5; D unresolved. The CDR3 extends over 14 amino acids. V was shortened by 1 base and J by 3 bases, with 7 bases between the two germline ends. In germline, CDR1 is LNHNV, CDR2 YYDKDF (reference sequence). The CDR3 DNA sequence: TGTGCCACCAGCAGAGCTGGGTCCAATCAGCCCCAGCATTTT. Translation gives CATSRAGSNQPQHF.

V is TRBV5-6 and J is TRBJ2-7, with a tentative D call TRBD2 (6 bases). Trimming removed 2 bases at V and 3 bases at J, with 12 bases between. The CDR3 spans 14 residues. Germline CDR1 SGHDT, CDR2 YYEEEE. The DNA for the CDR3 is TGTGCCAGCAGCTTAGGTACTAGCCTCTACGAGCAGTACTTC. Translation: CASSLGTSLYEQYF. The full variable domain, rest sourced from reference TRBV5-6 and TRBJ2-7, is DAGVTQSPTHLIKTRGQQVTLRCSPKSGHDTVSWYQQALGQGPQFIFQYYEEEERQRGNFPDRFSGHQFPNYSSELNVNALLLGDSALYLCASSLGTSLYEQYFGPGTRLTVT.

The chain is built from TRBV4-3 and TRBJ2-5; a weak D match, TRBD2 (6 bases). The CDR3 consists of 15 residues. Trimming cost V 0 bases and J 3 bases, with 11 bases left between them. CDR1 is LGHNA, CDR2 YSLEER, per germline. CDR3 sequence reads: CASSQDGWGEETQYF. The CDR3 DNA sequence: TGCGCCAGCAGCCAAGATGGGTGGGGGGAAGAGACCCAGTACTTC.

The chain uses TRBV5-4 and TRBJ2-2, with D hard to call. Trimming cost V 0 bases and J 2 bases, with 5 bases left between them. The CDR3 is made up of 14 amino acids. Looked up from germline, CDR1 is SGHNT and CDR2 is YYREEE (reference sequence). Here the CDR3 reads CASSLARNTGELFF. The CDR3 nucleotides are TGTGCCAGCAGCTTGGCTCGAAACACCGGGGAGCTGTTTTTT.

This chain links TRBV11-3 with TRBJ2-3, with D unresolved. The V and J ends lost 3 bases and 0 bases respectively, with 13 bases between them. CDR1 and CDR2 from the germline V gene are SGHNT and YENEEA. The CDR3 contains 16 residues. This CDR3 reads CASSFGGTPSTDTQYF. The CDR3 DNA follows: TGTGCCAGCAGCTTTGGCGGTACCCCTAGCACAGATACGCAGTATTTT.

This chain links TRBV9 with TRBJ2-1; 8 nucleotides line up with TRBD2. In germline, CDR1 is SGDLS, CDR2 YYNGEE. V lost 4 bases and J lost 0; bases outside the gene matches: 3. The CDR3 loop spans 15 amino acids. CDR3 protein: CASSRGGPSYNEQFF. The CDR3 DNA sequence: TGTGCCAGCAGCCGGGGGGGTCCCTCCTACAATGAGCAGTTCTTC.

The genes are TRBV7-8 and TRBJ2-7; D uncertain. With 3 bases removed from V and 3 bases from J, the gap between germline ends came to 9 bases. The CDR3 runs to 13 residues. Germline V gene sequence: CDR1 SGHVS, CDR2 FQNEAQ. The CDR3 DNA reads as TGTGCCAGCAGCTTTGCGGATAACTACGAGCAGTACTTC. Translated: CASSFADNYEQYF.

V and J are TRBV7-8 and TRBJ1-1, with D unclear. The CDR3 has 15 amino acids. Germline CDR1 reads SGHVS; CDR2 reads FQNEAQ. Trimming left V 3 bases short and J 0 bases short, with 11 bases between. The CDR3 is CASSFPGSLNTEAFF. The DNA of the CDR3 is TGTGCCAGCAGCTTCCCGGGCAGCTTGAACACTGAAGCTTTCTTT.

The chain carries TRBV5-1 and TRBJ2-1, with 12 bases that match TRBD2. Germline CDR1 SGHRS, CDR2 YFSETQ. The CDR3 loop spans 15 amino acids. With 3 bases clipped from V and 10 bases from J, the junction kept 8 bases outside the gene matches. In nucleotides, the CDR3 is TGCGCCAGCAGCTCGACTAGCGGGAGTTACCTGGAGCAGTTCTTC. Translating it yields CASSSTSGSYLEQFF.

The rearrangement uses TRBV27 and TRBJ2-1; possibly TRBD2 for D (6 bases). The CDR3 is 14 amino acids. Trimming removed 6 bases at V and 3 bases at J, with 12 bases between. Germline values: CDR1 MNHEY, CDR2 SMNVEV (reference sequence). The CDR3 sequence is CASSPGLVYNEQFF. CDR3 coding DNA: TGTGCCAGCAGCCCGGGACTCGTCTACAATGAGCAGTTCTTC.

The rearrangement joins TRBV13 to TRBJ2-7; 8 positions agree with TRBD1. This CDR3 region has 15 residues. Germline assignment: CDR1 PRHDT and CDR2 FYEKMQ (reference sequence). V gave up 1 base and J gave up 4 bases; unmatched junction bases: 6. The DNA of the CDR3 is TGTGCCAGCAGCTTAGCCTATACAGGGGGGTACGAGCAGTACTTC. Amino acid sequence: CASSLAYTGGYEQYF.